This entry concerns a single TCR beta chain. Its antigen is undetermined. Other nucleotide sequences from this sample produce the same CDR3. From germline, CDR1 is LNHDA and CDR2 SQIVND (reference sequence). The CDR3 is 14 residues long. The ends were cut back, 3 bases at V and 0 bases at J, with 8 bases in the middle. CD45RO negativity and positive selection for CCR7 defined naive CD8 cells, a population that excluded terminally differentiated effector memory CD45RA+ cells. The sample comes from a study of shared clonotypes between healthy human individuals. Study background: CD4 naive and CD4 memory each took three plates per donor, while CD8 naive took two and CD8 memory one.

Produced via immunoSEQ multiplex PCR; TCRdb's table is partial and in-frame only. The sample gives some 2,000,000 clones, less than 95% of which show up once; 0.85% to 1.2% is in the top ten. Study-level findings and limits: Despite large depth, rarefaction showed incomplete sorted-subset sequencing.

This TCR was recovered from a young man in good health. Input material: naive CD8+ T cells sorted from blood. This sequence joins TRBV19 and TRBJ1-2, with D tentatively TRBD1 (5 bases). The CDR3 loop is CASSIQGANYGYTF. The CDR3 DNA reads TGTGCCAGTAGTATCCAGGGAGCTAACTATGGCTACACCTTC.